The next 21 T cell receptor beta chains were all read from a single sample in a study of siplizumab effects on memory and regulatory T cells. Assay: immunoSEQ multiplex PCR; the TCRdb copy retains only in-frame clones and omits some. Of 50,000 to 75,000 clones in the sample, 65% to 80% were seen once. Sequenced sample: memory CD4+ T cells sorted from blood. These TCRs come from a human donor in good health.

This chain links TRBV10-3 with TRBJ1-5; TRBD1 matches at 7 bases. V lost 6 bases and J lost 4; bases outside the gene matches: 6. This CDR3 spans 14 amino acids. Germline CDR1 ENHRY, CDR2 SYGVKD. The CDR3 DNA reads as TGTGCCATCAGGGGGGCACAGGGGAATCAGCCCCAGCATTTT. Its protein product is CAIRGAQGNQPQHF.

V is TRBV18 and J is TRBJ2-6; D perhaps matches TRBD2 (6 bases). Germline CDR1 and CDR2: KGHSH and LQKENI. This CDR3 spans 14 amino acids. V was clipped by 3 bases and J by 9 bases, with 12 bases between them. The CDR3 sequence is CASSPSGAVNVLTF. CDR3 DNA: TGTGCCAGCTCACCTTCGGGAGCCGTCAACGTCCTGACTTTC.

This CDR3 is CASTSYGASSTDTQYF. Here the CDR3 DNA reads TGTGCCAGTACCTCTTATGGGGCCTCTAGCACAGATACGCAGTATTTT. This rearrangement joins TRBV19 to TRBJ2-3, with D tentatively TRBD1 (5 bases). The CDR3 spans 16 residues. Looked up from germline, CDR1 is LNHDA and CDR2 is SQIVND (reference sequence). The V end was cut by 7 bases, the J end by 0 bases, with 17 bases between.

V gene TRBV30 combines with J gene TRBJ2-4; D is perhaps TRBD1 (5 bases). Germline CDR1 and CDR2: GTSNPN and SVGIG (reference sequence). The germline V and J ends were trimmed by 4 bases and 6 bases, with 16 bases remaining between them. The CDR3 length is 14 residues. The CDR3 DNA reads TGTGCCTGGATAGGGGCCAAAATGGGAAACATTCAGTACTTC. Its translation: CAWIGAKMGNIQYF. Filled out from reference TRBV30 and TRBJ2-4, the complete variable domain reads SQTIHQWPATLVQPVGSPLSLECTVEGTSNPNLYWYRQAAGRGLQLLFYSVGIGQISSEVPQNLSASRPQDRQFILSSKKLLLSDSGFYLCAWIGAKMGNIQYFGAGTRLSVL.

The J gene is TRBJ2-1, the V gene TRBV19, with 13 bases fitting TRBD2. V trimming: 5 bases; J trimming: 3 bases; junction bases outside the gene matches: 4. The length of the CDR3 is 16 residues. The V gene's germline CDR1 is LNHDA and CDR2 SQIVND (reference sequence). This CDR3 reads CASSPTSGGGYNEQFF. In DNA form, the CDR3 reads TGTGCCAGTAGTCCCACTAGCGGGGGGGGCTACAATGAGCAGTTCTTC.

The CDR3 region is CATLNPGGNYGYTF. CDR3 DNA sequence: TGTGCCACTTTAAATCCAGGGGGTAACTATGGCTACACCTTC. This chain links TRBV6-5 with TRBJ1-2; 7 bases are a match to TRBD1. The CDR3 length is 14 residues. V lost 10 bases and J lost 1; bases outside the gene matches: 9. The germline CDR1 and CDR2 sequences are MNHEY and SVGAGI.

V usage is TRBV10-3 and J usage is TRBJ1-1; D call uncertain. Germline V CDR1 and CDR2: ENHRY, SYGVKD. The CDR3 sequence is 13 residues long. Trimming removed 7 bases from V and 3 bases from J, with 12 bases in between. The CDR3 DNA is TGTGCCATCAAGGTGGCTATCGACACTGAAGCTTTCTTT. Encoded protein: CAIKVAIDTEAFF.

V and J are TRBV6-5 and TRBJ2-3; 8 bases match TRBD2. This CDR3 spans 14 amino acids. Trimming cost V 2 bases and J 2 bases; bases outside gene matches: 0. In germline, CDR1 is MNHEY, CDR2 SVGAGI. The CDR3 nucleotides read TGTGCCAGCAGTTACGGACTAGCCACAGATACGCAGTATTTT. Its translation is CASSYGLATDTQYF.

The gene calls are TRBV27 and TRBJ1-2; D is perhaps TRBD1 (5 bases). Germline V gene data show CDR1 as MNHEY and CDR2 as SMNVEV (reference sequence). The CDR3 has 13 residues. The V and J ends lost 5 bases and 1 base respectively, with 8 bases between them. The CDR3, as DNA: TGTGCCAGCAGTCTGACAGTTAACTATGGCTACACCTTC. Its protein product is CASSLTVNYGYTF.

This sequence joins TRBV4-3 and TRBJ2-4; D remains ambiguous. CDR1 is LGHNA and CDR2 is YSLEER in the germline V gene. Trimming shortened V by 1 base and J by 0 bases, and 7 bases separated the two germline ends. This CDR3 is built from 15 residues. CDR3 loop: CASSQATTAKNIQYF. DNA for the CDR3: TGCGCCAGCAGCCAAGCCACTACAGCCAAAAACATTCAGTACTTC.

The chain joins TRBV25-1 to TRBJ1-6; TRBD1 is a possible D gene (6 bases). The CDR3 runs 13 residues. Looked up from germline, CDR1 is MGHDK and CDR2 is SYGVNS. V was clipped by 2 bases and J by 9 bases, with 8 bases between them. CDR3 amino acids: CASSEGGRSPLHF. The CDR3 nucleotides read TGTGCCAGCAGTGAAGGGGGCCGTTCACCCCTCCACTTT.

A single count supports this clone. The chain recombines TRBV6-1 with TRBJ2-3; 8 bases fit TRBD2. The J segment lost 2 bases and the V segment lost 6 bases, leaving 7 bases of the junction unmatched. The CDR3 is made up of 15 amino acids. The germline CDR1 and CDR2 sequences are MNHNS and SASEGT. The CDR3 reads CASSTGGADTDTQYF. For the CDR3, the DNA is TGTGCCAGCAGCACCGGGGGGGCAGACACAGATACGCAGTATTTT.

The gene calls are TRBV6-5 and TRBJ1-1; possibly TRBD1 for D (5 bases). Germline-derived CDR1 and CDR2 are MNHEY and SVGAGI. V was cut by 5 bases and J by 5 bases, with 12 bases left in between. This CDR3 contains 13 residues. In nucleotides, the CDR3 is TGTGCCAGCAGTCGTTTCTGGGGGACTGAAGCTTTCTTT. As protein: CASSRFWGTEAFF.

The chain combines TRBV5-4 with TRBJ2-3; D possibly uses TRBD1 or TRBD2 (6 bases each). This CDR3 region has 14 residues. Germline CDR1 SGHNT, CDR2 YYREEE (reference sequence). Trimming removed 5 bases from V and 2 bases from J, with 12 bases in between. The CDR3 is CASRRGADTDTQYF. CDR3 sequence (DNA): TGTGCCAGCAGGAGGGGGGCCGACACAGATACGCAGTATTTT. Based on the CDR3 plus reference TRBV5-4 and TRBJ2-3, the full variable domain is ETGVTQSPTHLIKTRGQQVTLRCSSQSGHNTVSWYQQALGQGPQFIFQYYREEENGRGNFPPRFSGLQFPNYSSELNVNALELDDSALYLCASRRGADTDTQYFGPGTRLTVL.

Remarks on this clone: This CDR3 is also generated by other DNA sequences in the sample. The V gene is TRBV4-2, the J gene TRBJ2-3, with 7 bases fitting TRBD2. The CDR3 spans 15 residues. Germline-derived CDR1 and CDR2 are LGHNA and YNFKEQ. The trim removed 1 base at V and 8 bases at J, leaving 9 bases unmatched. CDR3 amino acids: CASSQGGGGSGTQYF. The CDR3, as DNA: TGTGCCAGCAGCCAAGGGGGCGGGGGATCGGGTACGCAGTATTTT.

This rearrangement joins TRBV30 to TRBJ2-1; D is perhaps TRBD1 or TRBD2 (5 bases each). The length of the CDR3 is 12 residues. CDR1 is GTSNPN, CDR2 SVGIG, per germline (reference sequence). Trimming removed 3 bases from V and 5 bases from J, with 8 bases in between. CDR3 sequence: CAWRGVNNEQFF. Here the CDR3 DNA reads TGTGCCTGGAGGGGGGTCAACAATGAGCAGTTCTTC. Combining the CDR3 with reference TRBV30 and TRBJ2-1 gives the whole variable domain SQTIHQWPATLVQPVGSPLSLECTVEGTSNPNLYWYRQAAGRGLQLLFYSVGIGQISSEVPQNLSASRPQDRQFILSSKKLLLSDSGFYLCAWRGVNNEQFFGPGTRLTVL.

The chain couples TRBV7-6 to TRBJ1-1, with 12 bases that match TRBD1. The CDR3 is 15 residues long. Trimming removed 5 bases from V and 7 bases from J; junction bases left unmatched: 8. Germline lookup yields CDR1 SGHVS and CDR2 FNYEAQ. The CDR3 region has the DNA TGTGCCAGCAGCCACCGGGACAGGGGGCAAGGTGAAGCTTTCTTT. Its protein product is CASSHRDRGQGEAFF.

The gene calls are TRBV7-3 and TRBJ2-1; no clear D. CDR3 length: 14 amino acids. Looked up from germline, CDR1 is SGHTA and CDR2 is FQGTGA. V lost 2 bases, J lost 6 bases, and 11 bases lay in between. CDR3 in DNA: TGTGCCAGCAGCTTATCGGCTTCACCCAATGAGCAGTTCTTC. Protein product: CASSLSASPNEQFF.

This clone was counted between two and nine times. This chain joins TRBV27 and TRBJ2-6; D ambiguous. Germline V lookup: CDR1 MNHEY, CDR2 SMNVEV (reference sequence). V lost 8 bases and J lost 1, with 9 bases in between. The CDR3 length is 14 residues. This CDR3 reads CASSPRSGANVLTF. Here the CDR3 DNA reads TGTGCCAGCTCCCCCCGATCTGGGGCCAACGTCCTGACTTTC.

J is TRBJ2-1 and V is TRBV7-9, with 8 positions matching TRBD1. V dropped 5 bases and J dropped 5; count of bases not matched to a gene: 5. The CDR3 contains 14 residues. From germline, CDR1 is SEHNR and CDR2 FQNEAQ (reference sequence). CDR3 nucleotide sequence: TGTGCCAGCAGCCCAATACAGGGGGACAATGAGCAGTTCTTC. Its protein is CASSPIQGDNEQFF.

CDR3 region: CASSLRGGGYEQYF. In DNA, the CDR3 is TGTGCCAGCAGCCTTAGGGGGGGCGGATACGAGCAGTACTTC. The rearrangement joins TRBV7-2 to TRBJ2-7; tentative D call: TRBD2 (7 bases). Germline CDR1 reads SGHTA; CDR2 reads FQGNSA. Deletions cut 5 bases from V and 4 bases from J, with 15 bases between. The CDR3 runs to 14 residues.